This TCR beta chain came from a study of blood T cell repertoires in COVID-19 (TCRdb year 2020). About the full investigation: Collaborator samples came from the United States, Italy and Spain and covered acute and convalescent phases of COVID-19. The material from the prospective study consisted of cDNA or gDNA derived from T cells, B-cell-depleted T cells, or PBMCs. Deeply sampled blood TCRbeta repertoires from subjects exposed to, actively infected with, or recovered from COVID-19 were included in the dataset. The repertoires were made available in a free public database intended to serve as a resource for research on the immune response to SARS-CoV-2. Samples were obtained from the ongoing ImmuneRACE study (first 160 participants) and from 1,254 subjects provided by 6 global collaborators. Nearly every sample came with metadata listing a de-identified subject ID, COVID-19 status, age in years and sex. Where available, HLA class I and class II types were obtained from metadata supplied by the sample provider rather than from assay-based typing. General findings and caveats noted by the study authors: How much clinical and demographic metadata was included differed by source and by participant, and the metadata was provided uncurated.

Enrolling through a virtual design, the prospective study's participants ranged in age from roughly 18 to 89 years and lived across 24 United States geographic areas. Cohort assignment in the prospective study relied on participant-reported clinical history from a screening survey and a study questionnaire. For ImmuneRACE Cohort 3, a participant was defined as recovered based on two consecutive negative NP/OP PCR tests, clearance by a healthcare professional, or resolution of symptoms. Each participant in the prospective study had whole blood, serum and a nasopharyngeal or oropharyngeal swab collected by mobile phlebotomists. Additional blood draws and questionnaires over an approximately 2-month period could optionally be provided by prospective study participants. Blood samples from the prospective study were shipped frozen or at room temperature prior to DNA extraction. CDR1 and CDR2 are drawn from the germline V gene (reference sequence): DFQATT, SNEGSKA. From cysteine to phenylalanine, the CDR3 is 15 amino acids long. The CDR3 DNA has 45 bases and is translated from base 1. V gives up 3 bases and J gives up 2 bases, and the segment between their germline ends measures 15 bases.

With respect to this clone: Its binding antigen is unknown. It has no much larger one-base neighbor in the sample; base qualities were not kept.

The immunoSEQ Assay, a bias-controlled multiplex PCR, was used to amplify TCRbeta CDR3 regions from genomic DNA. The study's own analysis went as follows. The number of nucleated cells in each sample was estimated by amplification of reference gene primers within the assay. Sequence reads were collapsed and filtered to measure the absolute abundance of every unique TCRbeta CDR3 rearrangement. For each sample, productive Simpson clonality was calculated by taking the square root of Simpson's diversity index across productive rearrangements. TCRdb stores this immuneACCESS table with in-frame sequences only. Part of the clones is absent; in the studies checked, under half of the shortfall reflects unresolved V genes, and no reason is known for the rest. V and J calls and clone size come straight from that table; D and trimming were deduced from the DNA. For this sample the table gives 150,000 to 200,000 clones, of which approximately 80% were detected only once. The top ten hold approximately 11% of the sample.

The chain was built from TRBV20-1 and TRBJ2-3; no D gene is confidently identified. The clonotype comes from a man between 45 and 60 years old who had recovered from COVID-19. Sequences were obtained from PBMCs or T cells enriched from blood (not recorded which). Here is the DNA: TGCAGTGCTAGTCCCCCACAGTGGTACACAGATACGCAGTATTTT. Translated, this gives CSASPPQWYTDTQYF.